Detailed here is one T cell receptor beta chain. Its specificity is not known. This specimen belongs to a study of cytomegalovirus exposure and HLA in healthy donors. General study results and limits: Across HLA loci, a later analysis found differing TCR association rates, with DRB1 most and HLA-C fewest. The authors enumerated some 160 TCR beta chains as linked to cytomegalovirus. Beyond CMV serostatus, there was no information to go on about immune exposure.

With 60 Vbeta and 13 Jbeta primers, the PCR was carried out. Measured with immunoSEQ multiplex PCR; TCRdb has only the in-frame clones, and not every one. This sample carries roughly 120,000 clones, roughly 86% of them seen once, and the ten largest clones take around 2%. Trimming stripped 6 bases from V and 1 base from J, with 10 bases between. Germline V CDR1 and CDR2: MNHEY, SVGAGI. This CDR3 has 13 residues. The receptor's source is a man aged 40-55 years in good health and CMV-seronegative. The material sequenced was PBMCs. The chain has TRBV6-5 and TRBJ2-7, with TRBD1 as a possible D gene (6 bases). The DNA of the CDR3 is TGTGCCAGCAGAGGAGACAGGTCCTACGAGCAGTACTTC. Amino acids: CASRGDRSYEQYF.